Below, one T cell receptor beta chain is given with its context. This record comes from a study of radiotherapy plus CTLA-4 blockade in lung cancer. Study details: Disease control was present in around a third of patients, and objective responses in approximately 20%.

This CDR3 spans 12 amino acids. After removal of 10 bases from V and 2 bases from J, the junction contained 4 bases not matched to a gene. From germline, CDR1 is WNHNN and CDR2 SYGVQD (reference sequence). Patients with chemo-refractory metastatic non-small-cell lung cancer received focal radiation plus CTLA-4 blockade with ipilimumab. The data were produced by immunoSEQ multiplex PCR, yet TCRdb's version contains in-frame clones alone and is incomplete. The table includes 35,000 to 40,000 clones, just over 85% detected once. The gene calls are TRBV10-1 and TRBJ1-1; 7 bases agree with TRBD1. The sequenced sample was peripheral blood, obtained from a patient treated with radiotherapy plus ipilimumab. The sequence came from a human donor with non-small cell lung cancer whose response to radiotherapy plus ipilimumab could not be evaluated. CDR3 loop: CATDRVNTEAFF. Written as DNA, the CDR3 is TGCGCCACCGACAGGGTTAACACTGAAGCTTTCTTT.